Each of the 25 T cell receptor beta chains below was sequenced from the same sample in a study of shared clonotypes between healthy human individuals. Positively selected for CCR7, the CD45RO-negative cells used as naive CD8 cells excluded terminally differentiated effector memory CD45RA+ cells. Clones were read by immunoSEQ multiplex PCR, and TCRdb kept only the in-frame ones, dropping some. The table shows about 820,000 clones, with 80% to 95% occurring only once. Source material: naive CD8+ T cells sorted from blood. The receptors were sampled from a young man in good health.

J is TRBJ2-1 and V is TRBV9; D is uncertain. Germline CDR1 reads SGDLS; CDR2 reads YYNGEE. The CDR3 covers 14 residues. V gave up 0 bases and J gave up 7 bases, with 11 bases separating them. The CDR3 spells CASSVDIGWNEQFF. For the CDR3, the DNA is TGTGCCAGCAGCGTAGATATTGGGTGGAATGAGCAGTTCTTC.

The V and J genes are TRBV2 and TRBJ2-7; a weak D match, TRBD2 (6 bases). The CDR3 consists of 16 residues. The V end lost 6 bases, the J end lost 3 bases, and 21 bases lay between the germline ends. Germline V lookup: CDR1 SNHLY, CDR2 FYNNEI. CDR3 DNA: TGTGCCAGCAGGGGTCTTGTTTTGGAGGGGTTCTACGAGCAGTACTTC. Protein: CASRGLVLEGFYEQYF.

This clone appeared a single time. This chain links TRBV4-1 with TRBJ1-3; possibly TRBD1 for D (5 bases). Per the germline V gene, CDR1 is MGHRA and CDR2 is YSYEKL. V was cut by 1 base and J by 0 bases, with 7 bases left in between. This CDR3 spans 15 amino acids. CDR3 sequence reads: CASSQVGDSGNTIYF. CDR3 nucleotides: TGCGCCAGCAGCCAAGTGGGGGACTCTGGAAACACCATATATTTT.

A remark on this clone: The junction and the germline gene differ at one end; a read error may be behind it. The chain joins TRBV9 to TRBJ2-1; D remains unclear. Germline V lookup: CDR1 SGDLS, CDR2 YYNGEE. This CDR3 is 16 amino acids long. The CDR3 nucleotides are TGTGCCAGCAGCGTAGGAGGCCTCGCCTCCCACAATGAGCAGTTCTTC. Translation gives CASSVGGLASHNEQFF.

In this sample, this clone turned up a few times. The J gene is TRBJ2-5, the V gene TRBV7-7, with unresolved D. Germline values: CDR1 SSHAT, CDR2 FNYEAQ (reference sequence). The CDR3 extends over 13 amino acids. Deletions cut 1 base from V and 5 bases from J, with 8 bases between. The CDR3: CASSLEGRETQYF. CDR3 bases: TGTGCCAGCAGCTTAGAAGGTCGGGAGACCCAGTACTTC.

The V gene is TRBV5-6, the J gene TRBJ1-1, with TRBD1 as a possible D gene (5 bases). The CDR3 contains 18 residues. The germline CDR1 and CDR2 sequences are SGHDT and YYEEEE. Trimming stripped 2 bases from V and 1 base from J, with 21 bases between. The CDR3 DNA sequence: TGTGCCAGCAGCTTCCTCCGGGACGAGTGGACGGAGAACACTGAAGCTTTCTTT. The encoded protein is CASSFLRDEWTENTEAFF.

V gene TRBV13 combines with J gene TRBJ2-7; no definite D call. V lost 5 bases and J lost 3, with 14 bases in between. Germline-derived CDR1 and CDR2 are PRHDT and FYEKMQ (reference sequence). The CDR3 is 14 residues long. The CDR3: CASSASTFGYEQYF. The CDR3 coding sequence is TGTGCCAGCAGCGCAAGCACTTTTGGCTACGAGCAGTACTTC.

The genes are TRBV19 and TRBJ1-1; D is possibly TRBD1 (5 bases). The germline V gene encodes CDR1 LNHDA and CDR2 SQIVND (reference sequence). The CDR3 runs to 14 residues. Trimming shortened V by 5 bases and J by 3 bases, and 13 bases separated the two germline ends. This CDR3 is CASSFQGIHTEAFF. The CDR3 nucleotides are TGTGCCAGTAGTTTCCAGGGTATCCACACTGAAGCTTTCTTT. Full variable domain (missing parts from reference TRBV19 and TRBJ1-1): DGGITQSPKYLFRKEGQNVTLSCEQNLNHDAMYWYRQDPGQGLRLIYYSQIVNDFQKGDIAEGYSVSREKKESFPLTVTSAQKNPTAFYLCASSFQGIHTEAFFGQGTRLTVV.

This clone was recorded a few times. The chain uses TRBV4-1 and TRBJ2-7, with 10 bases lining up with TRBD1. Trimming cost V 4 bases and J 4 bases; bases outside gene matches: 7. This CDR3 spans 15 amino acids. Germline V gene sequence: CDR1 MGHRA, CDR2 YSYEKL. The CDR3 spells CASSRTGTGVYEQYF. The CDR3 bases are TGCGCCAGCAGCCGCACCGGGACAGGGGTGTACGAGCAGTACTTC.

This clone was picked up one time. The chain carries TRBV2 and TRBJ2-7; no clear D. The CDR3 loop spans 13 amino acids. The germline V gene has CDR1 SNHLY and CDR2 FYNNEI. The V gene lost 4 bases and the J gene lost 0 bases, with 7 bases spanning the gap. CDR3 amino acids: CASSVGFSYEQYF. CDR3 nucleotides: TGTGCCAGCAGTGTAGGGTTCTCCTACGAGCAGTACTTC.

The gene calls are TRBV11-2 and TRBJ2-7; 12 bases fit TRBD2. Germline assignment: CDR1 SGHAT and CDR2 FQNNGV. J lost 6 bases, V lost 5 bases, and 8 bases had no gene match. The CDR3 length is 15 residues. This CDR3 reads CASSTLAGGPIEQYF. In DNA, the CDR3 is TGTGCCAGCAGCACTCTAGCGGGAGGGCCTATCGAGCAGTACTTC.

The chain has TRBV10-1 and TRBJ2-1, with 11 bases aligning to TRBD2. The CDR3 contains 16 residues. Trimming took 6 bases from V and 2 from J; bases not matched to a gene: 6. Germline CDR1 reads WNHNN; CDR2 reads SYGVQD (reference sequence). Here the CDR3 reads CASRGLAGPTYNEQFF. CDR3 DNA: TGCGCCAGCAGAGGACTAGCGGGCCCAACCTACAATGAGCAGTTCTTC.

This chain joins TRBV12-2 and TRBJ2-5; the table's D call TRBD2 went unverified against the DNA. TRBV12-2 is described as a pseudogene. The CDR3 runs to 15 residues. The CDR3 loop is CASRHPAGPQETQYF. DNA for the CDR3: TGTGCAAGTCGCCATCCAGCGGGACCCCAAGAGACCCAGTACTTC.

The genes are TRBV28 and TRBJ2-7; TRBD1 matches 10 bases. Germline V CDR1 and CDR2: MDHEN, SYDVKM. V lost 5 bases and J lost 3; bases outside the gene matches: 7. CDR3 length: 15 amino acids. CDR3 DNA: TGTGCCAGCAGTCCCAGGACAGGGGGGGACTACGAGCAGTACTTC. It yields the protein CASSPRTGGDYEQYF.

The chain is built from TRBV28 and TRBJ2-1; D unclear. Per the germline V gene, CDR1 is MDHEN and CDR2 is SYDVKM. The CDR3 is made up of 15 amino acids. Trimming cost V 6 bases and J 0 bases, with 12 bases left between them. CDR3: CASSPGFNSYNEQFF. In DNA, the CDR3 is TGTGCCAGCAGCCCAGGTTTTAACTCCTACAATGAGCAGTTCTTC.

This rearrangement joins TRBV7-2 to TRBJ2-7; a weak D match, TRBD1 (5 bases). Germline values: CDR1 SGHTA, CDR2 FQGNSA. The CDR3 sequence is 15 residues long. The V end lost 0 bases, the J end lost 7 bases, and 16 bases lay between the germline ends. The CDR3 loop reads CASSLAQGLSREQYF. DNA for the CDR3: TGTGCCAGCAGCTTAGCGCAGGGATTATCTAGGGAGCAGTACTTC.

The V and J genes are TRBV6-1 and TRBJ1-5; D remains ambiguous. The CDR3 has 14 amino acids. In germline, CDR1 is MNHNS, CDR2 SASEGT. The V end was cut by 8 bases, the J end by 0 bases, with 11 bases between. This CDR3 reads CASETIYSNQPQHF. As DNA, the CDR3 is TGTGCCAGCGAGACCATCTATAGCAATCAGCCCCAGCATTTT.

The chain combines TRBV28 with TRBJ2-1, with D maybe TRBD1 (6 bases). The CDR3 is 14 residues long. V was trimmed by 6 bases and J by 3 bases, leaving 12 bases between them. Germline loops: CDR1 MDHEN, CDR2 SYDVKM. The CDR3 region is CASRTPDSYNEQFF. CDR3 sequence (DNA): TGTGCCAGCAGAACCCCGGACAGCTACAATGAGCAGTTCTTC.

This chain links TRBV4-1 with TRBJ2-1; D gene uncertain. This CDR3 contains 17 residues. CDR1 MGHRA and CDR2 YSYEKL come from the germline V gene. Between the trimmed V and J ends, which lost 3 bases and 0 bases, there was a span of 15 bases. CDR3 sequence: CASSHPYPSSSYNEQFF. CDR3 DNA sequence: TGCGCCAGCAGCCACCCTTATCCCTCGAGCTCCTACAATGAGCAGTTCTTC.

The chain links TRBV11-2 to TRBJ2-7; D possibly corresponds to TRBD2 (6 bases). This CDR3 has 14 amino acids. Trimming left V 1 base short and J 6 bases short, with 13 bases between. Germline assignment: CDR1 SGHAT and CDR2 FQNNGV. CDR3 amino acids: CASSLGRGSREQYF. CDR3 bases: TGTGCCAGCAGCTTAGGTCGGGGGTCACGCGAGCAGTACTTC.

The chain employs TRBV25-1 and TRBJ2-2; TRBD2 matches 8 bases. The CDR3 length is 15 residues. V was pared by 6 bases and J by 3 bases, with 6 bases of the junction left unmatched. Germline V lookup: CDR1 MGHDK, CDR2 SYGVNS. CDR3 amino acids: CASRGAGGDTGELFF. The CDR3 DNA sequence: TGTGCCAGCAGAGGGGCGGGGGGTGACACCGGGGAGCTGTTTTTT.

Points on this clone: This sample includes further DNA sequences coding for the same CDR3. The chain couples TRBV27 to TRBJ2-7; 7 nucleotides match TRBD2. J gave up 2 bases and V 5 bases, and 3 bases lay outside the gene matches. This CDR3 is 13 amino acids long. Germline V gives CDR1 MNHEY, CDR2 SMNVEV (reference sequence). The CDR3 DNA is TGTGCCAGCAGTCGCGGGGGAGCCTACGAGCAGTACTTC. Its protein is CASSRGGAYEQYF.

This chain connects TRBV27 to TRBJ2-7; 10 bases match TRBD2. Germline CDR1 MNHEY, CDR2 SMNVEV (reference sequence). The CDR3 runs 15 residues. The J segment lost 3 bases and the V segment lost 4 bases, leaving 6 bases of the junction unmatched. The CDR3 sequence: CASSSRTSGYYEQYF. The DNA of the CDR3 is TGTGCCAGCAGTTCGCGGACTAGCGGATACTACGAGCAGTACTTC.

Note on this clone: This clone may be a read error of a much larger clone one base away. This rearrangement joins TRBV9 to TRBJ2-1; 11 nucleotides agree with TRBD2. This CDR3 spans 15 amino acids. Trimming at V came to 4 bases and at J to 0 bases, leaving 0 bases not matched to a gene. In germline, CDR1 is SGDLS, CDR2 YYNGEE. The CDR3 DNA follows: TGTGCCAGCAGCACTAGCGGGAGCTCCTACAATGAGCAGTTCTTC. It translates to CASSTSGSSYNEQFF. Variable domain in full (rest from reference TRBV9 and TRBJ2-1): DSGVTQTPKHLITATGQRVTLRCSPRSGDLSVYWYQQSLDQGLQFLIQYYNGEERAKGNILERFSAQQFPDLHSELNLSSLELGDSALYFCASSTSGSSYNEQFFGPGTRLTVL.

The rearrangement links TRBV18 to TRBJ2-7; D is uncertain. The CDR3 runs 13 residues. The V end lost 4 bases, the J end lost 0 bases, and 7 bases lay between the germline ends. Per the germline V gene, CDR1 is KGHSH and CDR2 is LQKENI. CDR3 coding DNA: TGTGCCAGCTCACAAGGACCCTCCTACGAGCAGTACTTC. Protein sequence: CASSQGPSYEQYF.